This TCR beta chain stems from a study of blood T cell repertoires in COVID-19. Whole-study context: The samples span acute and convalescent COVID-19 from the United States, Italy and Spain. T cells, B-cell-depleted T cells, or PBMCs provided the cDNA or gDNA that served as material.

V lost 7 bases and J lost 7; bases outside the gene matches: 8. The germline V gene has CDR1 MNHEY and CDR2 SMNVEV (reference sequence). The CDR3 loop spans 15 amino acids. Authors' processing steps: Estimation of nucleated cell counts relied on the amplification of reference gene primers. TCRdb's copy holds only in-frame clones and misses some; the assay was immunoSEQ multiplex PCR. That table is the source of V, J and clone size, and D and trimming were worked out from the DNA. This sample has under 200,000 clones; roughly 81% occur once, and the top ten carry 7.7%. The source material was peripheral blood. The clonotype comes from a man in his forties or fifties who had recovered from COVID-19. V usage is TRBV27 and J usage is TRBJ2-1; TRBD1 matches 12 bases. CDR3 bases: TGTGCCAGCACTTCCGGGACAGGGGGCAAGAATGAGCAGTTCTTC. Its translation: CASTSGTGGKNEQFF.